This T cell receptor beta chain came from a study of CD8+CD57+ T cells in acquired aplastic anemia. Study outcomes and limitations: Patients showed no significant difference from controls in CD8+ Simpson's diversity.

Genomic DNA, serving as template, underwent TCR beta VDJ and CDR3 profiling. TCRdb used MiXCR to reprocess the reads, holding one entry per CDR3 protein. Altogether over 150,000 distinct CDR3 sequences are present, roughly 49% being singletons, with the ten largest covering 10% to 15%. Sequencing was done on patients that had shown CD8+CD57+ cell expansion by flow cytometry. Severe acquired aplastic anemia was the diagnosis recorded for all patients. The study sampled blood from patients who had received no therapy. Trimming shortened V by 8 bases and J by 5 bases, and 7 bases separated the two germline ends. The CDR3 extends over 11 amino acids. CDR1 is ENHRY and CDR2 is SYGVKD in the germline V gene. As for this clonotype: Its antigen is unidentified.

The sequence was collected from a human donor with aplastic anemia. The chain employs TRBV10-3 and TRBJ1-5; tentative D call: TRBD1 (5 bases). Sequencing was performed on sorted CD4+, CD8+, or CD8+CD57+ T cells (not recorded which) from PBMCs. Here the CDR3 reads CAIGGDQPQHF. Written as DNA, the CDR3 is TGTGCCATCGGGGGGGATCAGCCCCAGCATTTT.